The T cell receptor beta chain under discussion was sequenced for a study of blood T cell repertoires in COVID-19. Sequencing used immunoSEQ multiplex PCR; TCRdb keeps in-frame clones, though not all of them. Here the sample spans hundreds of thousands of clones, roughly 85% being singletons. Enrollees, about 18 to 89 years old, lived in approximately 25 US areas. The sequence came from a middle-aged woman who had been exposed to COVID-19. Sequencing input: PBMCs or T cells enriched from blood (not recorded which).

The chain's CDR3 is CASSQTWTSTDTQYF. The DNA for the CDR3 is TGTGCCAGCAGCCAAACCTGGACTAGCACAGATACGCAGTATTTT. The J gene is TRBJ2-3, the V gene TRBV5-6, with a possible D match to TRBD2 (5 bases). The CDR3 contains 15 residues. Trimming left V 4 bases short and J 0 bases short, with 12 bases between. Germline V gene lookup returns CDR1 SGHDT and CDR2 YYEEEE.